The source of this T cell receptor beta chain is a study of CD8 T cells in ankylosing spondylitis. Regarding the study as a whole: Ankylosing spondylitis blood seemed to carry a telltale TCR beta motif made of several highly homologous variants. From matched ankylosing spondylitis synovial fluid, disease-linked clones were reportedly recovered at significantly enriched levels.

The TCR beta libraries were generated through quantitative 5'-RACE incorporating molecular barcodes. TCRdb redid the calling of the 5' RACE reads with MiXCR, one entry per CDR3 protein. The sample includes approximately 220,000 distinct CDR3 sequences, roughly 24% of them seen just once. On this clonotype: Its antigen is currently unknown.

The V and J ends lost 0 bases and 4 bases, in that order; junction bases with no gene match: 6. CDR1 and CDR2 from the germline V gene are LGHNA and YNFKEQ. The CDR3 is 17 residues long. This TCR came from a male donor with ankylosing spondylitis or in good health (not recorded which). The V call is TRBV4-2, the J call TRBJ2-6, with 7 bases lining up with TRBD1. The specimen was blood, either unsorted or a sorted T cell fraction (not recorded which). The CDR3 protein is CASSQDVTGTGANVLTF. The CDR3 nucleotides read TGTGCCAGCAGCCAAGACGTGACAGGGACCGGGGCCAACGTCCTGACTTTC.